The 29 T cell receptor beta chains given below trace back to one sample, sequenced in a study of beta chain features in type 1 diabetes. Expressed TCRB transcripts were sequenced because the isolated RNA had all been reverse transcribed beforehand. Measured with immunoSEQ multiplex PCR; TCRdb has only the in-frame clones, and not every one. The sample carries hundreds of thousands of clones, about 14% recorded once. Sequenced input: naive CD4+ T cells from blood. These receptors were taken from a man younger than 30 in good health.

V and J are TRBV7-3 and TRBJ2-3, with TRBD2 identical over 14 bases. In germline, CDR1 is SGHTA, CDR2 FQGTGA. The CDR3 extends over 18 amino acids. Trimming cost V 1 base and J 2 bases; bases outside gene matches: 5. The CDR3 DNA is TGTGCCAGCAGCTTAATGGGGACTAGCGGGAGTAACACAGATACGCAGTATTTT. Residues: CASSLMGTSGSNTDTQYF.

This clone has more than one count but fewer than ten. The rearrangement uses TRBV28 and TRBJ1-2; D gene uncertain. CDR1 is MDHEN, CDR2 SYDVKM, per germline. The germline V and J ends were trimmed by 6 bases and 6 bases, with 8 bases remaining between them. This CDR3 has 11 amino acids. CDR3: CASSPNHGYTF. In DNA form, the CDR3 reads TGTGCCAGCAGCCCCAATCATGGCTACACCTTC.

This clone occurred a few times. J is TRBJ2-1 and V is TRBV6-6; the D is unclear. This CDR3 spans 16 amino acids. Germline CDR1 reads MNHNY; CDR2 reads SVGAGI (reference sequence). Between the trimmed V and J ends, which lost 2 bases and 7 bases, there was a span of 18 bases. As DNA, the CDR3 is TGTGCCAGCAGTTACACGCCCTCGCTGGGTCGAAATGAGCAGTTCTTC. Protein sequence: CASSYTPSLGRNEQFF.

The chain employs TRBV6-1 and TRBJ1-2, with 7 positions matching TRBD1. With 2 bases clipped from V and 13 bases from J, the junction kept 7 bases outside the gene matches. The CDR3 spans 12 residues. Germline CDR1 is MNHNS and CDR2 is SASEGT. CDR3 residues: CASSENRGLCTF. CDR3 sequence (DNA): TGTGCCAGCAGTGAAAACAGGGGTTTATGCACCTTC.

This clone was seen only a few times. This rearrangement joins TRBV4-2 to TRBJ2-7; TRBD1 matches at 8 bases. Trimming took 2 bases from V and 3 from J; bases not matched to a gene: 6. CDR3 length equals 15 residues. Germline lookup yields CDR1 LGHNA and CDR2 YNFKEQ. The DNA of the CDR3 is TGTGCCAGCAGCCAACGGGCAGGGGGCAACTACGAGCAGTACTTC. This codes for CASSQRAGGNYEQYF.

The CDR3 nucleotides read TGTGCCAGCCGCCGCCTGGACGGCCATGGCTACACCTTC. Amino acids: CASRRLDGHGYTF. This chain links TRBV28 with TRBJ1-2; D is ambiguous. The V end was cut by 8 bases, the J end by 6 bases, with 16 bases between. Germline CDR1 MDHEN, CDR2 SYDVKM. The CDR3 length is 13 residues.

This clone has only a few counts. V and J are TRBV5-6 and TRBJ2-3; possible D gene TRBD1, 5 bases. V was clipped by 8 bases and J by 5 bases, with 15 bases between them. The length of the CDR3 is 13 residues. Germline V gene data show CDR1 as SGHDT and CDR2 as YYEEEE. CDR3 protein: CASTWGRIDTQYF. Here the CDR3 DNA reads TGTGCCAGTACCTGGGGCAGAATAGATACGCAGTATTTT.

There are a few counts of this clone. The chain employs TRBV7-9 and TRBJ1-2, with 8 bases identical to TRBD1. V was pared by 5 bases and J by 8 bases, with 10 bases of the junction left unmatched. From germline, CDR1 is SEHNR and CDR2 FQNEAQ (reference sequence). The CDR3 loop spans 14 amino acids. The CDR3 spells CASSRTGTGGGYTF. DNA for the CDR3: TGTGCCAGCAGCCGTACCGGGACAGGAGGGGGCTACACCTTC.

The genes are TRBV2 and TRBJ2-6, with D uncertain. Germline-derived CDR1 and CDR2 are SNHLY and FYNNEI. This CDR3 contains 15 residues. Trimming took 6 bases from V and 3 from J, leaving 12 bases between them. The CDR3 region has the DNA TGTGCCAGCAGAACTAATTCTGGTGGGGCCAACGTCCTGACTTTC. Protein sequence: CASRTNSGGANVLTF. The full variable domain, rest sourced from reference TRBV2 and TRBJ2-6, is EPEVTQTPSHQVTQMGQEVILRCVPISNHLYFYWYRQILGQKVEFLVSFYNNEISEKSEIFDDQFSVERPDGSNFTLKIRSTKLEDSAMYFCASRTNSGGANVLTFGAGSRLTVL.

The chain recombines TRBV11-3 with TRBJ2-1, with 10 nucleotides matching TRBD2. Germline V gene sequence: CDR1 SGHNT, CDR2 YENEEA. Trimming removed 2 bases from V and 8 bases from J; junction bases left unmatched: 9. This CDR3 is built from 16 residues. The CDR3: CASSLRKIAGGYEQFF. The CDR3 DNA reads TGTGCCAGCAGCTTAAGGAAGATAGCGGGGGGTTATGAGCAGTTCTTC.

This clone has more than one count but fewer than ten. CDR3 sequence: CASSPQGQGSTYEQYF. DNA of the CDR3: TGTGCCAGCTCACCACAAGGACAGGGTAGCACCTACGAGCAGTACTTC. The rearrangement uses TRBV18 and TRBJ2-7; TRBD1 matches 8 bases. The CDR3 is made up of 16 amino acids. V shed 1 base and J 2 bases; nucleotides not matched to a gene: 7. CDR1 is KGHSH and CDR2 is LQKENI in the germline V gene.

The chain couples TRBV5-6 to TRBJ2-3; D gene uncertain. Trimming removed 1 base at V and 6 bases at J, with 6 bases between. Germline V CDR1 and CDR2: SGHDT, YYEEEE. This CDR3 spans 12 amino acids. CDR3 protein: CASSLPPDTQYF. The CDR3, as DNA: TGTGCCAGCAGCTTGCCGCCGGATACGCAGTATTTT.

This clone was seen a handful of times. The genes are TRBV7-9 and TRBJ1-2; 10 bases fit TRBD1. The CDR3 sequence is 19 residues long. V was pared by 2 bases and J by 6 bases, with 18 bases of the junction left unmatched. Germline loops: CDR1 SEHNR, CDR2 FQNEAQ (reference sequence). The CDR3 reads CASSLWLGQGNPRANGYTF. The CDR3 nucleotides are TGTGCCAGCAGCTTATGGCTGGGACAGGGGAATCCCCGAGCGAATGGCTACACCTTC.

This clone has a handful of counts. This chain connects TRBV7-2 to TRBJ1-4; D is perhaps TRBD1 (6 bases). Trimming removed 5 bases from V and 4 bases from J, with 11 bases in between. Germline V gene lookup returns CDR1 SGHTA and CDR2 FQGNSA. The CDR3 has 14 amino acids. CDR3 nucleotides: TGTGCCAGCAGCGCCAGGGGATTTAATGAAAAACTGTTTTTT. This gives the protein CASSARGFNEKLFF.

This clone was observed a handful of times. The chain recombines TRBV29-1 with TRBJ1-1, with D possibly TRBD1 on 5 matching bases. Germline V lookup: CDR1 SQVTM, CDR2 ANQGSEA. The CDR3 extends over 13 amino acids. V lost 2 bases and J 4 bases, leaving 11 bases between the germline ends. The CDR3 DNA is TGCAGCGTTGAACCCAGGGTGGCCACTGAAGCTTTCTTT. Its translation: CSVEPRVATEAFF.

This CDR3 reads CASSPGTFTYEQYF. The CDR3 DNA is TGCGCCAGCAGCCCAGGGACATTTACCTACGAGCAGTACTTC. The chain carries TRBV4-3 and TRBJ2-7, with D tentatively TRBD1 (6 bases). V lost 4 bases, J lost 2 bases, and 12 bases lay in between. The CDR3 sequence is 14 residues long. Germline V lookup: CDR1 LGHNA, CDR2 YSLEER.

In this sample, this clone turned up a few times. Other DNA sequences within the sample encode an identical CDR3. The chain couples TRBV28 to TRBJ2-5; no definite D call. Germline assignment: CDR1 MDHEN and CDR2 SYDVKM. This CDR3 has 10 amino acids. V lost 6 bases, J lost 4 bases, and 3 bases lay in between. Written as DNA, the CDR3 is TGTGCCAGCAGAGCAGAGACCCAGTACTTC. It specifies CASRAETQYF.

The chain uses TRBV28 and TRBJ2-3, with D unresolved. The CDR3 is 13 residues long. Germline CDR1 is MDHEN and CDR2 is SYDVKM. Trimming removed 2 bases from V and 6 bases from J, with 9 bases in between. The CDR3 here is CASSLTARDTQYF. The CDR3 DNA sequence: TGTGCCAGCAGTTTAACGGCCCGGGATACGCAGTATTTT.

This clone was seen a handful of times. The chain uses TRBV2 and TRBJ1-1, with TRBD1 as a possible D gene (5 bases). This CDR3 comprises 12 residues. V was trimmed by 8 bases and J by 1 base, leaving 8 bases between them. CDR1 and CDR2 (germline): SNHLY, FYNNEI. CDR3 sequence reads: CASARENTEAFF. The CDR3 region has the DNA TGTGCCAGCGCCAGGGAGAACACTGAAGCTTTCTTT.

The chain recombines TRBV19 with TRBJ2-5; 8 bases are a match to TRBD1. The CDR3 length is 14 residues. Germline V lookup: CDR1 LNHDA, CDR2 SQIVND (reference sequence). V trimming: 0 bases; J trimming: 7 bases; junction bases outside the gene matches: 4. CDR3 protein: CASSIEPGGLTQYF. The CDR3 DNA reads TGTGCCAGTAGTATAGAGCCAGGGGGCCTGACCCAGTACTTC.

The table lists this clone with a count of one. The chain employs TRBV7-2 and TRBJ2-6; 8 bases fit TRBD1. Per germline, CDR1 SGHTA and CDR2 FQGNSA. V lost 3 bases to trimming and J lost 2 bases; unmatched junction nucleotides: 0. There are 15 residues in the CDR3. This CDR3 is CASSLTGAGANVLTF. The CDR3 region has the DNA TGTGCCAGCAGCTTGACAGGGGCTGGGGCCAACGTCCTGACTTTC.

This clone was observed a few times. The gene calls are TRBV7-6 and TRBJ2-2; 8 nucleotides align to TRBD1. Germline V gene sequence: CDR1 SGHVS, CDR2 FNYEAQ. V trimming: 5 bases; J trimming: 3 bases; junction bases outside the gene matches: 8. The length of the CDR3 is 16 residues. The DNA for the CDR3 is TGTGCCAGCAGCCAGCCCGGACAGGGACACACCGGGGAGCTGTTTTTT. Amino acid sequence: CASSQPGQGHTGELFF.

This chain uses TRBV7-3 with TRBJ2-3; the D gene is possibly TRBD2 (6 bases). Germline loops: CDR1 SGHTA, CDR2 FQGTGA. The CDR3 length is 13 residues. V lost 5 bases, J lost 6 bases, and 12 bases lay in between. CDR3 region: CASSQTSLDTQYF. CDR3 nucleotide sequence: TGTGCCAGCAGCCAGACTAGTCTTGATACGCAGTATTTT.

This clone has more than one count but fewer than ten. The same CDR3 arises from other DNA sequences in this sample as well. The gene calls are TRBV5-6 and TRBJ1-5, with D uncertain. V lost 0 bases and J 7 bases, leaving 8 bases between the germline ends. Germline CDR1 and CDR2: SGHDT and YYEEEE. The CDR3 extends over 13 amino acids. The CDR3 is CASSLAGSQPQHF. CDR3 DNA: TGTGCCAGCAGCTTGGCAGGATCCCAGCCCCAGCATTTT.

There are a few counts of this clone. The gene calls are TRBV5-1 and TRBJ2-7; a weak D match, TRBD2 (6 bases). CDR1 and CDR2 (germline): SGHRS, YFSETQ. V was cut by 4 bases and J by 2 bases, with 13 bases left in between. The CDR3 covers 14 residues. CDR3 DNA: TGCGCCAGCAGCCACCGGGACTGGGCCTACGAGCAGTACTTC. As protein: CASSHRDWAYEQYF.

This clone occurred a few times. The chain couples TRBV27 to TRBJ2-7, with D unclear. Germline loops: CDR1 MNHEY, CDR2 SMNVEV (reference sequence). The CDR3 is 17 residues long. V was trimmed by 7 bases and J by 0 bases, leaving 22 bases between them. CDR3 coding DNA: TGTGCCAGCAAAAAAGTGGCCGGTTCGTTCCTCTCCTACGAGCAGTACTTC. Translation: CASKKVAGSFLSYEQYF.

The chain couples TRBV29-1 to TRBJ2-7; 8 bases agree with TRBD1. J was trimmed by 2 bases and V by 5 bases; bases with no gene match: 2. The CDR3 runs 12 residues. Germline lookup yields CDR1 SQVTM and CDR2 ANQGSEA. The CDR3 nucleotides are TGCAGCGTTCGACAGGGGCCCTACGAGCAGTACTTC. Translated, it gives CSVRQGPYEQYF.

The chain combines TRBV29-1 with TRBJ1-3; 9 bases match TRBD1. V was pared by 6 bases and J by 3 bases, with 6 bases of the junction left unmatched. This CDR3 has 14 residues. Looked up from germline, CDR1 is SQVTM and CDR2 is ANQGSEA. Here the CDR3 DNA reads TGCAGCGTCGATCAGGACAGGGGTGGAAACACCATATATTTT. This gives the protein CSVDQDRGGNTIYF.

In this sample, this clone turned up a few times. The CDR3 nucleotides read TGCGCCAGCAGCCGCGCCCTAGCGGGAGTATCGGGTGAGCAGTTCTTC. Protein sequence: CASSRALAGVSGEQFF. V gene TRBV4-1 combines with J gene TRBJ2-1; the match to TRBD2 covers 10 bases. Germline V gene data show CDR1 as MGHRA and CDR2 as YSYEKL. This CDR3 is built from 16 residues. With 4 bases clipped from V and 9 bases from J, the junction kept 12 bases outside the gene matches.